The text below deals with one T cell receptor beta chain. As yet, its antigen is unknown. CDR1 and CDR2 (germline): LNHDA, SQIVND (reference sequence). Trimming stripped 3 bases from V and 5 bases from J, with 16 bases between. This CDR3 is 15 amino acids long. The data belong to a study of T cell responses to AZD1222 COVID-19 vaccine. Regarding the study as a whole: When two AZD1222 doses had been given, Spike-specific TCR breadth and depth rose.

The data were produced by immunoSEQ multiplex PCR, yet TCRdb's version contains in-frame clones alone and is incomplete. The sample has approximately 100,000 clones, about 89% seen once; the top ten hold 4% to 5%. This rearrangement joins TRBV19 to TRBJ1-1, with a weak D call TRBD1 (6 bases). This specimen consisted of peripheral blood, obtained on day 0 of AZD1222 vaccination. This receptor was identified in an adult in good health. The CDR3 here is CASSMMGGLVTEAFF. The CDR3 DNA follows: TGTGCCAGTAGTATGATGGGGGGGCTTGTAACTGAAGCTTTCTTT.